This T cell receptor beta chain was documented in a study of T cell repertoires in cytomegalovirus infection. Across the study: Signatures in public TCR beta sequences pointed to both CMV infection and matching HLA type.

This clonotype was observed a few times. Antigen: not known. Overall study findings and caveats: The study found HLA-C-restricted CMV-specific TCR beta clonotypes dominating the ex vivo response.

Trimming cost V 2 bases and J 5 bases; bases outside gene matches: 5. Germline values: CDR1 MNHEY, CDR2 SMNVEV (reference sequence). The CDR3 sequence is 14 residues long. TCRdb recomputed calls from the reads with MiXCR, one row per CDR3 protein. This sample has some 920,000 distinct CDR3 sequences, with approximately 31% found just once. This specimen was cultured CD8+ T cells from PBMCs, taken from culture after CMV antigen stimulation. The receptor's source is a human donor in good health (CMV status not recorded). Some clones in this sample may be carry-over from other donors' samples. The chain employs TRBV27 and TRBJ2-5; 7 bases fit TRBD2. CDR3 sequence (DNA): TGTGCCAGCAGTTTACTGGGAGGGGACGAGACCCAGTACTTC. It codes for CASSLLGGDETQYF.